The rows below give T cell receptor beta chains drawn from one sample of a study of blood T cell repertoires in COVID-19. Profiled with immunoSEQ multiplex PCR; TCRdb holds only in-frame clones, not every one. This table has approximately 140,000 clones, around nine tenths appearing once. Source material: PBMCs or T cells enriched from blood (not recorded which). Receptor source: a woman in her twenties or thirties with acute COVID-19. Each CDR3 is given with its conserved first and last residue. A D gene is named only where the DNA matches it firmly. Clone sizes are given selectively: once, few, many, or a class where the clone is expanded.

-,TRBJ2-2,TRBD2,TRBV19,TGTGCCAGTAGTTTAGGGACTAGCGGAGTCACCGGGGAGCTGTTTTTT,CASSLGTSGVTGELFF
-,TRBJ2-3,TRBD2,TRBV7-9,TGTGCCAGCAGCTCAGCGGGAGGCACAGATACGCAGTATTTT,CASSSAGGTDTQYF
once,TRBJ1-5,-,TRBV18,TGTGCCAGCTCACAAACGCCTACAGTTTCCAGCAATCAGCCCCAGCATTTT,CASSQTPTVSSNQPQHF
-,TRBJ2-1,-,TRBV9,TGTGCCAGCAGCGTAACCGACTCATCCTACAATGAGCAGTTCTTC,CASSVTDSSYNEQFF
few,TRBJ1-2,TRBD1,TRBV28,TGTGCCAGCAGTCCCCGGAGAGGGGGCGGGGGCTACACCTTC,CASSPRRGGGGYTF
-,TRBJ1-5,-,TRBV10-3,TGTGCCATCAGTGAATTCAGGGAGGATCAGCCCCAGCATTTT,CAISEFREDQPQHF
-,TRBJ2-7,-,TRBV4-2,TGTGCCAGCAGCCAAGAAGGTCGGGACTCCTCCTACGAGCAGTACTTC,CASSQEGRDSSYEQYF
-,TRBJ2-3,TRBD2,TRBV6-4,TGTGCCAGCAGTGACTCTGCGGGAGGGCCTACAGATACGCAGTATTTT,CASSDSAGGPTDTQYF
-,TRBJ1-2,TRBD1,TRBV28,TGTGCCAGCAGGGAATCGGGACAGGGAGATGGCTACACCTTC,CASRESGQGDGYTF
-,TRBJ1-3,-,TRBV7-9,TGTGCCAGCAGCTTCACAGTCTCTGGAAACACCATATATTTT,CASSFTVSGNTIYF
-,TRBJ1-2,-,TRBV5-1,TGCGCCAGCAGCTTGGACGGTGGCTATGGCTACACCTTC,CASSLDGGYGYTF
-,TRBJ2-5,-,TRBV3-1/TRBV3-2,TGTGCCAGCAGCTCACGCCCCCCGAGGCAAGAGACCCAGTACTTC,CASSSRPPRQETQYF
few,TRBJ2-7,-,TRBV2,TGTGCCAGCAGCTTCCCATCCAGTCTCGGGGGAGAGCAGTACTTC,CASSFPSSLGGEQYF
once,TRBJ1-3,-,TRBV19,TGTGCCAGTAGTAGCTGGAGCTCTGGAAACACCATATATTTT,CASSSWSSGNTIYF
-,TRBJ1-2,-,TRBV30,TGTGCCTGGAGGCGGAAACTTCCCCTTAACTATGGCTACACCTTC,CAWRRKLPLNYGYTF
-,TRBJ1-1,TRBD1,TRBV27,TGTGCCAGCACTTCACGGGGACAGGTGAACACTGAAGCTTTCTTT,CASTSRGQVNTEAFF
-,TRBJ2-7,-,TRBV19,TGTGCCAGTAGTAGCAACAGGGATTTTTACGAGCAGTACTTC,CASSSNRDFYEQYF
-,TRBJ1-2,-,TRBV15,TGTGCCACCAGCAAGTCCAGGGGCTATGGCTACACCTTC,CATSKSRGYGYTF
-,TRBJ1-6,TRBD1,TRBV6-5,TGTGCCAGCAGTTCAGGGGGCACCGGGGATTCACCCCTCCACTTT,CASSSGGTGDSPLHF